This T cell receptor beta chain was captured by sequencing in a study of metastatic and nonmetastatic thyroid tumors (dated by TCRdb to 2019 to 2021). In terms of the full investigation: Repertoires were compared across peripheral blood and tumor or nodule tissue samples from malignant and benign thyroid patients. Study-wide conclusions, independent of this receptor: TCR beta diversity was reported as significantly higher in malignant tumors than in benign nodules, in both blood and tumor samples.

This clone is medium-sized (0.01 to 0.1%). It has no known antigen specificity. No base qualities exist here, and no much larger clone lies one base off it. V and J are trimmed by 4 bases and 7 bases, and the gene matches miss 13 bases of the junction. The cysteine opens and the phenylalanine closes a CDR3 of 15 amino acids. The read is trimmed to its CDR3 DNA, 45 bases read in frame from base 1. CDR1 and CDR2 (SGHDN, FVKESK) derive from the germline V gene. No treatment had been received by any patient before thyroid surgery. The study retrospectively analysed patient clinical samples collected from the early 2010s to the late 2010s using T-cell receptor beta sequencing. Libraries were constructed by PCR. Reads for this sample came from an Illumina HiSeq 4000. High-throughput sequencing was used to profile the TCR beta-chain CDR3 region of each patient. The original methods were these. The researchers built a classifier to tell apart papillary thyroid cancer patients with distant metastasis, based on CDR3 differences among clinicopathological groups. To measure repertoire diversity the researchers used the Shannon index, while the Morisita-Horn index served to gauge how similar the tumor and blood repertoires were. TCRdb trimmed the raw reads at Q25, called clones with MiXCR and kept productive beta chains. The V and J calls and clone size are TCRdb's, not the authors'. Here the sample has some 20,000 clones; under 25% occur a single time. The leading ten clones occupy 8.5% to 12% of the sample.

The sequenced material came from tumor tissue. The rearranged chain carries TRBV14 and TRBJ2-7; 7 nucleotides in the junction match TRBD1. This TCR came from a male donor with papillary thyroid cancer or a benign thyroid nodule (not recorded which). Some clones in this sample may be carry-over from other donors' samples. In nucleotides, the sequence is TGTGCCAGCAGCCGGGACAGTCAGGGGTTTTGGGAGCAGTACTTC. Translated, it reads CASSRDSQGFWEQYF.